These 26 T cell receptor beta chains originate from one sample sequenced in a study of brain metastases from non-small cell lung cancer. Profiling relied on immunoSEQ multiplex PCR, and the TCRdb table lists in-frame clones only, not all of them. The repertoire holds over 1,000 clones, with about 88% as singletons. The sequenced material came from tumor-adjacent normal tissue. The receptors derive from a donor at least 40 years old with non-small cell lung cancer.

This clone was recorded a few times. CDR3: CASNLSGGCSPLHF. In nucleotides, the CDR3 is TGCGCCAGCAATCTTTCAGGGGGCTGTTCACCCCTCCACTTT. This chain links TRBV10-1 with TRBJ1-6; the match to TRBD1 covers 8 bases. V shed 7 bases, J shed 9 bases, and the junction held 8 bases outside the gene matches. There are 14 residues in the CDR3. CDR1 and CDR2 from the germline V gene are WNHNN and SYGVQD (reference sequence).

The V call is TRBV28, the J call TRBJ1-1; D remains ambiguous. Per the germline V gene, CDR1 is MDHEN and CDR2 is SYDVKM. The CDR3 runs 14 residues. The V gene lost 7 bases and the J gene lost 0 bases, with 12 bases spanning the gap. This CDR3 reads CASTLGPMNTEAFF. CDR3 sequence (DNA): TGTGCCAGCACCCTGGGTCCTATGAACACTGAAGCTTTCTTT.

The J gene is TRBJ1-5, the V gene TRBV7-9; D unresolved. The CDR3 sequence is 13 residues long. Germline assignment: CDR1 SEHNR and CDR2 FQNEAQ (reference sequence). V was pared by 3 bases and J by 3 bases, with 6 bases between. The CDR3 protein is CASSLTLNQPQHF. DNA for the CDR3: TGTGCCAGCAGCTTGACCCTCAATCAGCCCCAGCATTTT.

The chain combines TRBV27 with TRBJ1-3; D remains ambiguous. The CDR3 has 15 residues. The V gene's germline CDR1 is MNHEY and CDR2 SMNVEV (reference sequence). V was pared by 4 bases and J by 0 bases, with 10 bases between. The CDR3 sequence: CASSSPYFSGNTIYF. CDR3 nucleotides: TGTGCCAGCAGTTCCCCCTACTTCTCTGGAAACACCATATATTTT.

The V gene is TRBV11-2, the J gene TRBJ1-1, with D possibly being TRBD1 (6 bases). This CDR3 is built from 17 residues. From germline, CDR1 is SGHAT and CDR2 FQNNGV. Trimming cost V 5 bases and J 3 bases, with 22 bases left between them. CDR3 loop: CASSRGAWGESDTEAFF. In DNA form, the CDR3 reads TGTGCCAGCAGCCGGGGGGCATGGGGCGAATCAGACACTGAAGCTTTCTTT.

DNA of the CDR3: TGCAGCGTTGATGAGGGGGAAGCTTTCTTT. This encodes CSVDEGEAFF. The chain links TRBV29-1 to TRBJ1-1; D possibly corresponds to TRBD1 (5 bases). V was cut by 3 bases and J by 8 bases, with 7 bases left in between. Looked up from germline, CDR1 is SQVTM and CDR2 is ANQGSEA. This CDR3 has 10 residues.

The rearrangement links TRBV9 to TRBJ1-3, with a tentative D call TRBD1 (5 bases). The CDR3 spans 15 residues. V lost 3 bases, J lost 0 bases, and 10 bases lay in between. From germline, CDR1 is SGDLS and CDR2 YYNGEE. CDR3 sequence: CASSGGTASGNTIYF. CDR3 bases: TGTGCCAGCAGCGGGGGGACGGCCTCTGGAAACACCATATATTTT.

The chain joins TRBV12-3 or TRBV12-4 to TRBJ2-5; perhaps TRBD2 as D (5 bases). The CDR3 is 11 amino acids. V lost 5 bases and J lost 5, with 6 bases in between. The CDR3 DNA is TGTGCCAGCAGTCGAGGGGAGACCCAGTACTTC. Its translation: CASSRGETQYF.

The V gene is TRBV10-1, the J gene TRBJ1-4; no definite D call. CDR1 is WNHNN, CDR2 SYGVQD, per germline (reference sequence). This CDR3 contains 13 residues. V lost 9 bases and J 3 bases, leaving 11 bases between the germline ends. The CDR3 DNA reads TGCGCCAGTTCCGATGGAGCTAATGAAAAACTGTTTTTT. It encodes CASSDGANEKLFF.

This clone has a single count. This chain links TRBV7-3 with TRBJ2-5; weak D call: TRBD2 (6 bases). In germline, CDR1 is SGHTA, CDR2 FQGTGA. The CDR3 contains 15 residues. V lost 2 bases and J lost 5, with 15 bases in between. DNA for the CDR3: TGTGCCAGCAGCTTAGGCGCAGGGAGGTCTGAGACCCAGTACTTC. Amino acids: CASSLGAGRSETQYF.

The chain links TRBV19 to TRBJ2-7, with D perhaps assigned TRBD1 or TRBD2 (6 bases each). Germline lookup yields CDR1 LNHDA and CDR2 SQIVND (reference sequence). There are 14 residues in the CDR3. Trimming removed 6 bases from V and 5 bases from J, with 17 bases in between. CDR3 DNA sequence: TGTGCCAGTAGAGGGGGGACATTCATGAACGAGCAGTACTTC. Its protein product is CASRGGTFMNEQYF. Complete variable domain (other parts from reference TRBV19 and TRBJ2-7): DGGITQSPKYLFRKEGQNVTLSCEQNLNHDAMYWYRQDPGQGLRLIYYSQIVNDFQKGDIAEGYSVSREKKESFPLTVTSAQKNPTAFYLCASRGGTFMNEQYFGPGTRLTVT.

The genes are TRBV19 and TRBJ1-3; tentatively, D is TRBD1 (6 bases). The CDR3 is made up of 14 amino acids. V shed 8 bases and J shed 0 bases, with 11 bases lying between them. In germline, CDR1 is LNHDA, CDR2 SQIVND (reference sequence). CDR3 sequence: CASWSQGSGNTIYF. In nucleotides, the CDR3 is TGTGCCAGTTGGTCACAGGGCTCTGGAAACACCATATATTTT.

The chain recombines TRBV7-6 with TRBJ2-3; the match to TRBD2 covers 14 bases. This CDR3 contains 18 residues. V trimming: 1 base; J trimming: 1 base; junction bases outside the gene matches: 4. Germline-derived CDR1 and CDR2 are SGHVS and FNYEAQ. The CDR3 loop is CASSLGLAGGQRTDTQYF. The CDR3, as DNA: TGTGCCAGCAGCTTAGGACTAGCGGGGGGGCAGCGCACAGATACGCAGTATTTT.

The chain carries TRBV11-3 and TRBJ2-7; 12 bases map to TRBD2. The CDR3 is made up of 15 amino acids. Germline V lookup: CDR1 SGHNT, CDR2 YENEEA. After removal of 5 bases from V and 3 bases from J, the junction contained 5 bases not matched to a gene. In DNA form, the CDR3 reads TGTGCCAGCAGCCCGACTAGCGGGAGTGTCTACGAGCAGTACTTC. Translation: CASSPTSGSVYEQYF.

The V gene is TRBV7-9, the J gene TRBJ2-5; TRBD2 aligns across 7 bases. This CDR3 has 16 amino acids. Unmatched junction bases numbered 7, after V lost 2 bases and J lost 1 base. CDR1 and CDR2 from the germline V gene are SEHNR and FQNEAQ (reference sequence). The CDR3 protein is CASSLLSSGGQETQYF. The CDR3, as DNA: TGTGCCAGCAGCTTACTCTCCTCGGGGGGCCAAGAGACCCAGTACTTC.

CDR3 sequence: CAWTHGGAGSYGYTF. DNA for the CDR3: TGTGCCTGGACTCATGGGGGCGCGGGCTCCTATGGCTACACCTTC. V and J are TRBV30 and TRBJ1-2, with a tentative D call TRBD1 (6 bases). Germline CDR1 reads GTSNPN; CDR2 reads SVGIG (reference sequence). The V end lost 4 bases, the J end lost 4 bases, and 19 bases lay between the germline ends. This CDR3 spans 15 amino acids.

The CDR3 DNA reads as TGTGCCAGCAGCTTGCGTCCGCCGAGCTCTGGAAACACCATATATTTT. Protein product: CASSLRPPSSGNTIYF. The V and J genes are TRBV5-6 and TRBJ1-3; D gene uncertain. Germline values: CDR1 SGHDT, CDR2 YYEEEE. Trimming pared 1 base from V and 0 bases from J, leaving 11 bases between. This CDR3 is built from 16 residues.

The chain has TRBV6-5 and TRBJ2-7; D gene uncertain. Germline V gene lookup returns CDR1 MNHEY and CDR2 SVGAGI. V was pared by 11 bases and J by 2 bases, with 13 bases between. The CDR3 runs 12 residues. CDR3 sequence reads: CASSAAAYEQYV. The CDR3 bases are TGTGCCTCCTCGGCAGCTGCCTACGAGCAGTACGTC.

The CDR3 nucleotides are TGTGCCAGCAGCTCGATCCTCGGGACAGGGGATGGCTACACCTTC. Its translation: CASSSILGTGDGYTF. The chain carries TRBV5-4 and TRBJ1-2; 10 positions agree with TRBD1. Germline V gene sequence: CDR1 SGHNT, CDR2 YYREEE (reference sequence). With 3 bases clipped from V and 6 bases from J, the junction kept 8 bases outside the gene matches. The CDR3 has 15 residues.

V usage is TRBV11-1 and J usage is TRBJ2-5, with D tentatively TRBD1 (5 bases). The CDR3 spans 14 residues. Per the germline V gene, CDR1 is SGHAT and CDR2 is FQDESV (reference sequence). V was trimmed by 5 bases and J by 2 bases, leaving 12 bases between them. The CDR3 nucleotides are TGTGCCAGCAGCGTTCAGGGTTCTCAAGAGACCCAGTACTTC. Protein: CASSVQGSQETQYF.

The rearrangement uses TRBV15 and TRBJ1-2; D remains ambiguous. Trimming cost V 0 bases and J 6 bases, with 11 bases left between them. Germline loops: CDR1 LNHNV, CDR2 YYDKDF (reference sequence). The CDR3 contains 14 residues. CDR3 DNA: TGTGCCACCAGCAGAGATGTGGAAGCGGATGGCTACACCTTC. It is translated as CATSRDVEADGYTF.

The chain is built from TRBV18 and TRBJ1-1; TRBD1 is a possible D gene (5 bases). V lost 2 bases and J 3 bases, leaving 16 bases between the germline ends. Germline CDR1 and CDR2: KGHSH and LQKENI. The CDR3 covers 16 residues. The CDR3 bases are TGTGCCAGCTCACCAGCCGGGGGACGTTTGGACACTGAAGCTTTCTTT. Translation gives CASSPAGGRLDTEAFF.

The count of this clone is one. The J gene is TRBJ1-5, the V gene TRBV23-1, with 8 bases aligning to TRBD1. TRBV23-1 is an ORF, with its function uncertain. The CDR3 has 16 amino acids. The V gene end was trimmed by 2 bases and the J gene end by 3 bases; junction bases not matched to a gene: 6. The CDR3 nucleotides read TGCGCCAGCAGTCAACTGAGACAGGGGCTCAATCAGCCCCAGCATTTT. Amino acids: CASSQLRQGLNQPQHF.

The chain joins TRBV11-2 to TRBJ1-3; 9 positions match TRBD1. This CDR3 is 16 amino acids long. Germline V CDR1 and CDR2: SGHAT, FQNNGV. The J segment lost 3 bases and the V segment lost 5 bases, leaving 8 bases of the junction unmatched. The CDR3 DNA follows: TGTGCCAGCAGCCCAACGACAGGGGGAATTGGAAACACCATATATTTT. It yields the protein CASSPTTGGIGNTIYF.

This chain links TRBV5-6 with TRBJ1-1, with D perhaps TRBD1 (6 bases). The CDR3 contains 15 residues. V lost 4 bases and J lost 4, with 17 bases in between. CDR1 and CDR2 from the germline V gene are SGHDT and YYEEEE. CDR3 bases: TGTGCCAGCAGCGCAGACGGGGGGCGAGGCACTGAAGCTTTCTTT. It is translated as CASSADGGRGTEAFF.

V is TRBV7-2 and J is TRBJ2-1, with 9 bases lining up with TRBD1. Germline CDR1 is SGHTA and CDR2 is FQGNSA. CDR3 length: 13 residues. After removal of 6 bases from V and 7 bases from J, the junction contained 4 bases not matched to a gene. CDR3 DNA: TGTGCCAGCAGAGGGACAGGGTTAAATGAGCAGTTCTTC. This translates into CASRGTGLNEQFF.